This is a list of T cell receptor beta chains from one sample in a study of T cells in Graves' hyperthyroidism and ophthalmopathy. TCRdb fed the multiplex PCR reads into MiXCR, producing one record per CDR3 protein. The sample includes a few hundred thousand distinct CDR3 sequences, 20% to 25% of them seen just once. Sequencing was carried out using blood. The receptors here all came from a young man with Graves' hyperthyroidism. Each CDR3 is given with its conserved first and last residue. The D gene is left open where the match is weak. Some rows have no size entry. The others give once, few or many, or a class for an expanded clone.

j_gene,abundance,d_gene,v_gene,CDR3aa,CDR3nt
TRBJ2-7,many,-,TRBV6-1,CASRVLEGSYEQYF,TGTGCCAGCAGAGTCCTTGAGGGCTCCTACGAGCAGTACTTC
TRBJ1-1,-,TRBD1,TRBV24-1,CATRPGDRGRTEAFF,TGTGCCACCAGGCCAGGGGACAGGGGACGCACTGAAGCTTTCTTT
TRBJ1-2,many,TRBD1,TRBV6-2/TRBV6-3,CASSQRGTVYGYTF,TGTGCCAGCAGTCAACGGGGGACAGTCTATGGCTACACCTTC
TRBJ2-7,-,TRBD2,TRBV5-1,CASSFNSGGINEQYF,TGCGCCAGCAGCTTTAATAGCGGGGGGATTAACGAGCAGTACTTC
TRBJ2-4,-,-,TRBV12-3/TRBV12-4,CASGRGLAKNIQYF,TGTGCCTCCGGCCGGGGCTTGGCCAAAAACATTCAGTACTTC
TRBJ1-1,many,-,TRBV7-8,CASAAGGMNTEAFF,TGTGCCAGCGCTGCGGGGGGAATGAACACTGAAGCTTTCTTT
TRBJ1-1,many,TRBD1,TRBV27,CASSLSIRGRLNTEAFF,TGTGCCAGCAGTTTATCGATAAGGGGGCGGTTGAACACTGAAGCTTTCTTT
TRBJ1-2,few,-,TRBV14,CASSLGPWDGYTF,TGTGCCAGCAGCCTCGGGCCGTGGGATGGCTACACCTTC
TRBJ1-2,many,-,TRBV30,CAWSVRQDYGYTF,TGTGCCTGGAGTGTCCGGCAGGACTATGGCTACACCTTC
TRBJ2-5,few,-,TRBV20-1,CSARRGGDLRETQYF,TGCAGTGCTAGGAGGGGCGGGGACCTAAGAGAGACCCAGTACTTC
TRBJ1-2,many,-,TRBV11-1,CASSGMETATYGYTF,TGTGCCAGCAGCGGCATGGAGACAGCGACCTATGGCTACACCTTC
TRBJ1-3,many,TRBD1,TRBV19,CASSAGTGSGNTIYF,TGTGCCAGTAGTGCCGGGACAGGCTCTGGAAACACCATATATTTT
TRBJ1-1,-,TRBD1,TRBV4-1,CASSQPATGSKAFF,TGCGCCAGCAGCCAACCTGCGACAGGGTCGAAAGCTTTCTTT
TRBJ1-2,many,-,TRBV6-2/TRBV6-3,CASSYSMGDYGYTF,TGTGCCAGCAGTTACTCGATGGGGGACTATGGCTACACCTTC
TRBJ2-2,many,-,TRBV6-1,CASNPGPSEGTGELFF,TGTGCCAGCAACCCCGGGCCCTCGGAGGGCACCGGGGAGCTGTTTTTT
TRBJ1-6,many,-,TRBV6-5,CASSYSYNSPLHF,TGTGCCAGCAGTTACTCCTATAATTCACCCCTCCACTTT
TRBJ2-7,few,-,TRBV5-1,CASSSQMDGSYEQYF,TGCGCCAGCAGCTCCCAAATGGACGGCTCCTACGAGCAGTACTTC
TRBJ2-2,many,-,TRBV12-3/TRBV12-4,CASSFRQLTGELFF,TGTGCCAGCAGTTTTAGGCAGCTCACCGGGGAGCTGTTTTTT
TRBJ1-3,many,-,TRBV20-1,CSASRSDLEDTIYF,TGCAGTGCTAGTAGATCGGACCTGGAGGACACCATATATTTT
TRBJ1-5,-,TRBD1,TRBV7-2,CASIRQGNQPQHF,TGTGCCAGCATCCGACAGGGAAATCAGCCCCAGCATTTT
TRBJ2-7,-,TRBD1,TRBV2,CASSERGTGGNEQYF,TGTGCCAGCAGTGAACGAGGGACAGGGGGCAACGAGCAGTACTTC
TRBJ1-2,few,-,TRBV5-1,CASSLSGKDYGYTF,TGCGCCAGCAGCTTGTCCGGGAAGGACTATGGCTACACCTTC
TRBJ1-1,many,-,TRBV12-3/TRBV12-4,CASSRPRGGAREAFF,TGTGCCAGCAGTCGACCTCGAGGCGGGGCGAGAGAAGCTTTCTTT